Presented here are 30 T cell receptor beta chains from one specimen sequenced in a study of response to subunit inactivated influenza vaccine. Each CDR3 protein is one row after TCRdb ran MiXCR on the RT-PCR reads. This sample yields fewer than 550,000 distinct CDR3 sequences, of which over 25% are seen a single time; 1.5% to 2% belongs to the top ten. The sequences come from CD4+ T cells sorted from PBMCs, collected roughly 5 days after vaccination. The origin of the receptors is a man aged 50-60 years who received an inactivated influenza vaccine.

This chain connects TRBV12-3 or TRBV12-4 to TRBJ2-4; D is uncertain. This CDR3 contains 15 residues. Trimming left V 0 bases short and J 8 bases short, with 14 bases between. For the CDR3, the DNA is TGTGCCAGCAGTTTAGCGTCCGGGCGTAGAGACATTCAGTACTTC. Translating it yields CASSLASGRRDIQYF.

This clonotype was detected only a few times. This sequence joins TRBV11-2 and TRBJ2-1, with 7 bases fitting TRBD1. Germline V gives CDR1 SGHAT, CDR2 FQNNGV. The J segment lost 10 bases and the V segment lost 1 base, leaving 7 bases of the junction unmatched. CDR3 length equals 14 residues. In DNA, the CDR3 is TGTGCCAGCAGCTTAGTAGACAGGGCCGTAGAGCAGTTCTTC. Translated: CASSLVDRAVEQFF. The full variable domain, in which reference TRBV11-2 and TRBJ2-1 provide the parts outside the CDR3, is EAGVAQSPRYKIIEKRQSVAFWCNPISGHATLYWYQQILGQGPKLLIQFQNNGVVDDSQLPKDRFSAERLKGVDSTLKIQPAKLEDSAVYLCASSLVDRAVEQFFGPGTRLTVL.

The chain combines TRBV4-2 with TRBJ2-5; 11 bases map to TRBD2. Per germline, CDR1 LGHNA and CDR2 YNFKEQ. The CDR3 totals 16 residues. The J segment lost 1 base and the V segment lost 0 bases, leaving 1 base of the junction unmatched. The CDR3 sequence: CASSQEGTSGQETQYF. The CDR3 nucleotides read TGTGCCAGCAGCCAAGAAGGGACTAGCGGCCAAGAGACCCAGTACTTC.

This clonotype was counted at least ten times. The V call is TRBV24-1, the J call TRBJ2-5, with D possibly being TRBD2 (6 bases). The CDR3 length is 15 residues. V gave up 5 bases and J gave up 0 bases, with 12 bases separating them. The germline V gene has CDR1 KGHDR and CDR2 SFDVKD. In DNA form, the CDR3 reads TGTGCCACCAGTGTCGGGTGGGAGGACCAAGAGACCCAGTACTTC. Residues: CATSVGWEDQETQYF.

A few counts support this clonotype. This chain connects TRBV25-1 to TRBJ2-5; 7 positions agree with TRBD1. This CDR3 spans 16 amino acids. Germline-derived CDR1 and CDR2 are MGHDK and SYGVNS. The V gene end was trimmed by 2 bases and the J gene end by 5 bases; junction bases not matched to a gene: 11. The chain's CDR3 is CASSEGDSWAQETQYF. The DNA of the CDR3 is TGTGCCAGCAGTGAAGGGGACAGTTGGGCCCAGGAGACCCAGTACTTC.

This clonotype has only a few counts. The chain has TRBV29-1 and TRBJ2-7, with 7 nucleotides matching TRBD1. The CDR3 totals 13 residues. The junction had 5 bases not matched to a gene; V was cut back by 5 bases and J by 1 base. Per the germline V gene, CDR1 is SQVTM and CDR2 is ANQGSEA. Here the CDR3 DNA reads TGCAGCGTTAAGGAGACAGGGTCCTACGAGCAGTACTTC. It codes for CSVKETGSYEQYF.

This chain uses TRBV28 with TRBJ2-7; 10 nucleotides agree with TRBD2. The CDR3 runs to 16 residues. Germline-derived CDR1 and CDR2 are MDHEN and SYDVKM. V shed 6 bases, J shed 5 bases, and the junction held 13 bases outside the gene matches. CDR3: CASRDGAGGDRNEQYF. CDR3 nucleotide sequence: TGTGCCAGCAGGGACGGAGCGGGAGGGGATCGGAACGAGCAGTACTTC.

This clonotype was counted between two and nine times. The J gene is TRBJ2-1, the V gene TRBV12-3 or TRBV12-4, with a weak D call TRBD1 (6 bases). This CDR3 spans 14 amino acids. The ends were cut back, 5 bases at V and 9 bases at J, with 17 bases in the middle. DNA for the CDR3: TGTGCCAGCAGTATGACAGGTCCCCGCGGTGAGCAGTTCTTC. Amino acid sequence: CASSMTGPRGEQFF.

V is TRBV28 and J is TRBJ1-1; 7 nucleotides align to TRBD1. Per the germline V gene, CDR1 is MDHEN and CDR2 is SYDVKM. This CDR3 has 14 residues. Trimming removed 2 bases from V and 3 bases from J; junction bases left unmatched: 3. CDR3 residues: CASSLLDRDTEAFF. The CDR3 nucleotides are TGTGCCAGCAGTTTACTAGACAGGGACACTGAAGCTTTCTTT.

This clonotype was counted ten times or more. The V call is TRBV5-1, the J call TRBJ2-7; the D is unclear. The CDR3 is 12 amino acids. V lost 1 base to trimming and J lost 5 bases, with 7 bases between them. The V gene's germline CDR1 is SGHRS and CDR2 YFSETQ. The CDR3 sequence is CASSLTGHEQYF. The CDR3 DNA follows: TGCGCCAGCAGCTTGACGGGTCACGAGCAGTACTTC.

The V call is TRBV20-1, the J call TRBJ2-2, with 7 bases aligning to TRBD2. Germline values: CDR1 DFQATT, CDR2 SNEGSKA (reference sequence). V lost 2 bases and J lost 0; bases outside the gene matches: 3. CDR3 size: 15 residues. CDR3 nucleotides: TGCAGTGCTAGACCGGGAGGAGCGAACACCGGGGAGCTGTTTTTT. Translating it yields CSARPGGANTGELFF.

This clonotype was detected ten times or more. The V and J genes are TRBV12-3 or TRBV12-4 and TRBJ1-1; a possible D gene is TRBD1 (6 bases). The CDR3 runs 11 residues. The germline V and J ends were trimmed by 6 bases and 11 bases, with 13 bases remaining between them. The CDR3 DNA reads TGTGCCAGCAGCCGAGGGGGTGACGCTTTCTTT. This gives the protein CASSRGGDAFF.

This clonotype has more than one count but fewer than ten. The V and J genes are TRBV7-9 and TRBJ2-3; weak D call: TRBD2 (5 bases). V was clipped by 4 bases and J by 9 bases, with 14 bases between them. In germline, CDR1 is SEHNR, CDR2 FQNEAQ (reference sequence). The CDR3 is made up of 13 amino acids. CDR3 protein: CASSSLGVGTQYF. The CDR3, as DNA: TGTGCCAGCAGCTCACTCGGGGTTGGAACGCAGTATTTT.

Only a few counts were recorded for this clonotype. This rearrangement joins TRBV18 to TRBJ1-2; 7 bases are shared with TRBD1. The CDR3 has 16 residues. Germline V gene sequence: CDR1 KGHSH, CDR2 LQKENI. After removal of 5 bases from V and 2 bases from J, the junction contained 11 bases not matched to a gene. This CDR3 is CASSSSQGDMNYGYTF. CDR3 DNA sequence: TGTGCCAGCTCAAGCTCTCAGGGGGATATGAACTATGGCTACACCTTC.

A single count supports this clonotype. The chain couples TRBV4-1 to TRBJ2-1; possible D gene TRBD2, 6 bases. The CDR3 consists of 16 residues. Trimming stripped 4 bases from V and 10 bases from J, with 23 bases between. Per germline, CDR1 MGHRA and CDR2 YSYEKL. The CDR3 region has the DNA TGCGCCAGCAGCCTCACAGGACTACCTCCCTCTCCCGAGCAGTTCTTC. Its protein product is CASSLTGLPPSPEQFF.

Comments on this clonotype: An end of the junction does not agree with germline; a read error may underlie this. The chain links TRBV12-3 or TRBV12-4 to TRBJ2-2; D is ambiguous. The length of the CDR3 is 17 residues. The CDR3 region has the DNA TGTGCCAGCAGCTTAGGTGTGGGGATTGGGGACACCGGGGAGCTGTTTTTT. Translating gives CASSLGVGIGDTGELFF.

The genes are TRBV4-2 and TRBJ1-3, with TRBD1 matching over 7 bases. The CDR3 runs 13 residues. Unmatched junction bases numbered 4, after V lost 4 bases and J lost 7 bases. CDR1 is LGHNA and CDR2 is YNFKEQ in the germline V gene. The CDR3 reads CASSRDRENTIYF. For the CDR3, the DNA is TGTGCCAGCAGCCGCGACAGGGAGAACACCATATATTTT.

V is TRBV12-3 or TRBV12-4 and J is TRBJ2-4; 9 bases line up with TRBD1. The CDR3 spans 14 residues. With 5 bases clipped from V and 5 bases from J, the junction kept 4 bases outside the gene matches. This CDR3 reads CASSRQGGQNIQYF. The CDR3 DNA is TGTGCCAGCAGTCGACAGGGGGGCCAAAACATTCAGTACTTC.

The chain is built from TRBV2 and TRBJ2-1, with TRBD2 as a possible D gene (5 bases). CDR1 and CDR2 from the germline V gene are SNHLY and FYNNEI. There are 16 residues in the CDR3. V was trimmed by 3 bases and J by 8 bases, leaving 20 bases between them. The chain's CDR3 is CASSEGWEISHDEQFF. The CDR3 DNA follows: TGTGCCAGCAGTGAGGGGTGGGAGATTTCCCACGATGAGCAGTTCTTC.

CDR3 protein: CSASLAAGYNEQFF. CDR3 DNA sequence: TGCAGTGCTAGCCTCGCGGCGGGCTACAATGAGCAGTTCTTC. This sequence joins TRBV20-1 and TRBJ2-1, with D perhaps TRBD2 (5 bases). Germline V lookup: CDR1 DFQATT, CDR2 SNEGSKA (reference sequence). V dropped 3 bases and J dropped 3 bases, with 12 bases sitting between them. The CDR3 covers 14 residues.

This chain links TRBV5-1 with TRBJ2-1; D might be TRBD2 (6 bases). Germline V CDR1 and CDR2: SGHRS, YFSETQ. Trimming left V 1 base short and J 7 bases short, with 15 bases between. The CDR3 contains 15 residues. The CDR3 sequence is CASSLSRGIWNEQFF. CDR3 sequence (DNA): TGCGCCAGCAGCTTGTCACGGGGGATCTGGAATGAGCAGTTCTTC. Supplemented by reference TRBV5-1 and TRBJ2-1, the full variable domain reads KAGVTQTPRYLIKTRGQQVTLSCSPISGHRSVSWYQQTPGQGLQFLFEYFSETQRNKGNFPGRFSGRQFSNSRSEMNVSTLELGDSALYLCASSLSRGIWNEQFFGPGTRLTVL.

This clonotype has more than one count but fewer than ten. The rearrangement uses TRBV6-1 and TRBJ2-7, with 13 bases lining up with TRBD2. The CDR3 loop spans 17 amino acids. J was trimmed by 0 bases and V by 4 bases; bases with no gene match: 6. Germline-derived CDR1 and CDR2 are MNHNS and SASEGT. CDR3 residues: CASSVTSGGSRSYEQYF. The CDR3 coding sequence is TGTGCCAGCAGTGTGACTAGCGGGGGGTCCCGCTCCTACGAGCAGTACTTC.

The genes are TRBV5-4 and TRBJ2-3; 7 bases are a match to TRBD2. The germline V gene has CDR1 SGHNT and CDR2 YYREEE (reference sequence). CDR3 length: 17 amino acids. V was pared by 0 bases and J by 1 base, with 8 bases of the junction left unmatched. The CDR3 region has the DNA TGTGCCAGCAGCTTGGTCGGTAGGGCGGGAGGCACAGATACGCAGTATTTT. Translating gives CASSLVGRAGGTDTQYF.

The chain links TRBV29-1 to TRBJ2-2; D is perhaps TRBD1 or TRBD2 (5 bases each). The CDR3 is made up of 12 amino acids. V was cut by 7 bases and J by 4 bases, with 10 bases left in between. The germline V gene has CDR1 SQVTM and CDR2 ANQGSEA. The CDR3, as DNA: TGCAGCGGGCTCGGGACCACCGGGGAGCTGTTTTTT. As protein: CSGLGTTGELFF.

This chain links TRBV7-2 with TRBJ2-7; perhaps TRBD2 as D (5 bases). The germline V gene encodes CDR1 SGHTA and CDR2 FQGNSA. Trimming shortened V by 1 base and J by 4 bases, and 8 bases separated the two germline ends. This CDR3 comprises 13 residues. The CDR3: CASSLEAEYEQYF. The CDR3 bases are TGTGCCAGCAGCTTAGAAGCGGAATACGAGCAGTACTTC.

The chain recombines TRBV7-2 with TRBJ1-5; D is uncertain. In germline, CDR1 is SGHTA, CDR2 FQGNSA. The ends were cut back, 2 bases at V and 9 bases at J, with 11 bases in the middle. The CDR3 has 13 amino acids. DNA for the CDR3: TGTGCCAGCAGCTTAATGGGTCAGTGGCCCCAGCATTTT. Its protein product is CASSLMGQWPQHF.

This clonotype showed up just a few times. The chain joins TRBV18 to TRBJ2-5, with 7 positions matching TRBD1. The V and J ends lost 0 bases and 2 bases, in that order; junction bases with no gene match: 3. The V gene's germline CDR1 is KGHSH and CDR2 LQKENI. This CDR3 has 15 residues. The CDR3, as DNA: TGTGCCAGCTCACCACCGACAGGGCTACAAGAGACCCAGTACTTC. It yields the protein CASSPPTGLQETQYF.

This clonotype has a handful of counts. The DNA for the CDR3 is TGTGCCAGCAGCGCTAGCCCCTACAATGAGCAGTTCTTC. Translating gives CASSASPYNEQFF. The chain uses TRBV9 and TRBJ2-1; tentatively, D is TRBD2 (5 bases). The CDR3 totals 13 residues. V lost 3 bases to trimming and J lost 2 bases, with 6 bases between them. Germline V CDR1 and CDR2: SGDLS, YYNGEE.

This chain uses TRBV6-2 or TRBV6-3 with TRBJ1-6, with D possibly TRBD1 on 5 matching bases. The germline V and J ends were trimmed by 6 bases and 7 bases, with 19 bases remaining between them. Germline V gene lookup returns CDR1 MNHEY and CDR2 SVGEGT. CDR3 length: 16 residues. The DNA of the CDR3 is TGTGCCAGCAGACTTCAAGGTGGGACGATCAATTCACCCCTCCACTTT. Protein sequence: CASRLQGGTINSPLHF.

This clonotype was seen ten or more times. The J gene is TRBJ2-5, the V gene TRBV4-2, with 7 bases aligning to TRBD1. CDR1 is LGHNA, CDR2 YNFKEQ, per germline. This CDR3 has 16 amino acids. The trim removed 0 bases at V and 7 bases at J, leaving 11 bases unmatched. This CDR3 reads CASSQDRATGRTTQYF. DNA of the CDR3: TGTGCCAGCAGCCAAGATAGAGCGACAGGGAGAACGACCCAGTACTTC.